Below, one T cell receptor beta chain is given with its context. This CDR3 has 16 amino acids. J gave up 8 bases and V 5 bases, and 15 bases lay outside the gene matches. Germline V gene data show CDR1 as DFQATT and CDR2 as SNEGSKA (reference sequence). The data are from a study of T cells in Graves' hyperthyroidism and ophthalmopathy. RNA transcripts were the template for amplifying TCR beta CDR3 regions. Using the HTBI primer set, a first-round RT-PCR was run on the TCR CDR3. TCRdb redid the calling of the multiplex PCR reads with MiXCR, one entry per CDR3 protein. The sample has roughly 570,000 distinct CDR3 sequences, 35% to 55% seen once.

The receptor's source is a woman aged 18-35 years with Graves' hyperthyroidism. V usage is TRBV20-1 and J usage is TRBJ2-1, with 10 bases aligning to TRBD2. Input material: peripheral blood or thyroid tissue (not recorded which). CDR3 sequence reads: CSAPSPASGSGDEQFF. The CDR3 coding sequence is TGCAGTGCTCCAAGCCCCGCTAGCGGGAGTGGCGATGAGCAGTTCTTC.